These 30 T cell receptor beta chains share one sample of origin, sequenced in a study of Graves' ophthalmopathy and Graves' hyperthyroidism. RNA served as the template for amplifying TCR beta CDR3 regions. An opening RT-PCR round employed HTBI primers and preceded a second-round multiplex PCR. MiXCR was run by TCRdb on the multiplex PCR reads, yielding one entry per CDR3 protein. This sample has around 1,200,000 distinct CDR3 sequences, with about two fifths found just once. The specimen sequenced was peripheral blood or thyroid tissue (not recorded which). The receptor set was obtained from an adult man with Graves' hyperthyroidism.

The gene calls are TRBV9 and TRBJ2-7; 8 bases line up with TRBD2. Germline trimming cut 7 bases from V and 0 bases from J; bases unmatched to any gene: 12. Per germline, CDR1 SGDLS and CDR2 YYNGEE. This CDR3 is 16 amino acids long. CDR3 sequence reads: CASSPQGRGDSYEQYF. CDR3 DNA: TGTGCCAGCTCACCCCAGGGGCGGGGGGACTCCTACGAGCAGTACTTC.

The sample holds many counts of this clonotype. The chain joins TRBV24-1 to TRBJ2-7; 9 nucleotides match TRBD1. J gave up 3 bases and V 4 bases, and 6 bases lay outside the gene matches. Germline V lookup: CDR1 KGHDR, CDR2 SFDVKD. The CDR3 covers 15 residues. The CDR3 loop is CATSETGTGYYEQYF. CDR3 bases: TGTGCCACCAGTGAAACCGGGACAGGGTACTACGAGCAGTACTTC.

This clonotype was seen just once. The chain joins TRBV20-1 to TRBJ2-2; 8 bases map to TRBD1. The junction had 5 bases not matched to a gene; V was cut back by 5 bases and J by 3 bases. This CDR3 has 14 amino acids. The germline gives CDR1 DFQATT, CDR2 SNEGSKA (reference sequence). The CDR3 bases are TGCAGTGCTCAAACGACAGGGGACACCGGGGAGCTGTTTTTT. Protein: CSAQTTGDTGELFF.

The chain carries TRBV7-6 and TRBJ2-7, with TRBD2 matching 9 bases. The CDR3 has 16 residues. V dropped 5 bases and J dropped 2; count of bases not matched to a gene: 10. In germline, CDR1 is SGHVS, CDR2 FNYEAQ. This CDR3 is CASSPAPASGAYEQYF. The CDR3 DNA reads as TGTGCCAGCAGCCCCGCCCCGGCTAGCGGGGCCTACGAGCAGTACTTC.

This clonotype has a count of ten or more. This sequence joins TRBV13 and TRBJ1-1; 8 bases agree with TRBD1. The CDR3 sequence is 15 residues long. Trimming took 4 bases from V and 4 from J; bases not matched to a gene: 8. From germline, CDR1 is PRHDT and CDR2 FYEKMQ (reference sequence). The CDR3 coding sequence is TGTGCCAGCAGCTCGAGGCAGGGGGCGAGCACTGAAGCTTTCTTT. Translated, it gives CASSSRQGASTEAFF.

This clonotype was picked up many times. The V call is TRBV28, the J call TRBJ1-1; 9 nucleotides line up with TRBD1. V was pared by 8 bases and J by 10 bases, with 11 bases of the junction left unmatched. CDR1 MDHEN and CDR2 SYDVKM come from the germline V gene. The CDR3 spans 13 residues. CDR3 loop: CASGPGGQGTAFF. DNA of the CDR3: TGTGCCAGCGGCCCCGGGGGACAGGGCACAGCTTTCTTT.

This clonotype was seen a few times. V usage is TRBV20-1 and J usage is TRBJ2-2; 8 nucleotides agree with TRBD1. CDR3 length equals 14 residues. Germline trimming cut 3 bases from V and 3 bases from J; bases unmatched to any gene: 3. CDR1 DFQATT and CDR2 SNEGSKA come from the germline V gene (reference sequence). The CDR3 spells CSASGTGDTGELFF. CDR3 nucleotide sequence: TGCAGTGCTAGCGGGACAGGAGACACCGGGGAGCTGTTTTTT.

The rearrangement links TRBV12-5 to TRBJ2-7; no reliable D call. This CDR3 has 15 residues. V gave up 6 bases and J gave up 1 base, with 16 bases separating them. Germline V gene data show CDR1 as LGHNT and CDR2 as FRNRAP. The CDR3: CASGLVGRHSYEQYF. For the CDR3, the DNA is TGTGCTAGTGGCCTTGTCGGGCGGCATTCCTACGAGCAGTACTTC. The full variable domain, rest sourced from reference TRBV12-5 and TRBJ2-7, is DARVTQTPRHKVTEMGQEVTMRCQPILGHNTVFWYRQTMMQGLELLAYFRNRAPLDDSGMPKDRFSAEMPDATLATLKIQPSEPRDSAVYFCASGLVGRHSYEQYFGPGTRLTVT.

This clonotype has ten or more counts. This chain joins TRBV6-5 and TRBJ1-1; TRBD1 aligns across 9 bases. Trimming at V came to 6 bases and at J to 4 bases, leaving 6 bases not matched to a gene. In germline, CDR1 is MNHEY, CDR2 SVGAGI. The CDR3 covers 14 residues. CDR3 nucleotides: TGTGCCAGCAGAACGACAGGGGGGAGCACTGAAGCTTTCTTT. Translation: CASRTTGGSTEAFF.

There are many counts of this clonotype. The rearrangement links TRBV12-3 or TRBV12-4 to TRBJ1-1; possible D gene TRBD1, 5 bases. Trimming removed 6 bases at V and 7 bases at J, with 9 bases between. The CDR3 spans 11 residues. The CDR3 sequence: CASSDSFEAFF. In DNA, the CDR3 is TGTGCCAGCAGCGACAGCTTTGAAGCTTTCTTT.

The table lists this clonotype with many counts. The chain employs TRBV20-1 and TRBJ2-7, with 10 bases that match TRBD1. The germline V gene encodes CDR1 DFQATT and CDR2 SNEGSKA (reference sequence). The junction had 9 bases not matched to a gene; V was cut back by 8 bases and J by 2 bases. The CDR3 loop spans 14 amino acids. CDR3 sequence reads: CSYLRDRGTYEQYF. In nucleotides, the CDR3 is TGCAGTTACCTACGGGACAGGGGAACCTACGAGCAGTACTTC.

CDR3 in amino acids: CASSPQGTGYGYTF. The CDR3 DNA sequence: TGTGCCAGCAGTCCACAGGGGACGGGCTATGGCTACACCTTC. The chain links TRBV27 to TRBJ1-2; 7 bases are a match to TRBD1. The V gene end was trimmed by 5 bases and the J gene end by 4 bases; junction bases not matched to a gene: 7. In germline, CDR1 is MNHEY, CDR2 SMNVEV (reference sequence). There are 14 residues in the CDR3.

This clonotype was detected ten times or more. In DNA form, the CDR3 reads TGCGCCAGCAGCTTGGATTCCGCCGTGCGAGTATACGAGCAGTACTTC. Translated, it gives CASSLDSAVRVYEQYF. V usage is TRBV5-1 and J usage is TRBJ2-7; no reliable D call. The CDR3 runs to 16 residues. V lost 0 bases and J lost 4, with 17 bases in between. The V gene's germline CDR1 is SGHRS and CDR2 YFSETQ.

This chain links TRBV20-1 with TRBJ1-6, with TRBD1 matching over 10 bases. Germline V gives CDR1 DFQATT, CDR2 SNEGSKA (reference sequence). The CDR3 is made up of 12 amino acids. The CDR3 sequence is CSVGTGDSPLHF. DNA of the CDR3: TGCAGCGTAGGGACAGGGGATTCACCCCTCCACTTT.

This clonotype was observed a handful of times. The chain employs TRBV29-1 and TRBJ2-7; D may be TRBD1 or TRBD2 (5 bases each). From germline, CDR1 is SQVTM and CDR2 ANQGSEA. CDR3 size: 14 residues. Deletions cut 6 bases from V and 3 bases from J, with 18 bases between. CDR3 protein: CSVVGARAHYEQYF. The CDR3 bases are TGCAGCGTCGTCGGGGCCAGGGCGCACTACGAGCAGTACTTC.

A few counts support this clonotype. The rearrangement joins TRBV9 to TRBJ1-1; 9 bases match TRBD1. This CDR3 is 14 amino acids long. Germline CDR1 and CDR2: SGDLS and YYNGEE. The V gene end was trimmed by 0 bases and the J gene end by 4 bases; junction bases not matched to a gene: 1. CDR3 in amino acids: CASSVVQGATEAFF. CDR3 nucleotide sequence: TGTGCCAGCAGCGTAGTACAGGGGGCCACTGAAGCTTTCTTT.

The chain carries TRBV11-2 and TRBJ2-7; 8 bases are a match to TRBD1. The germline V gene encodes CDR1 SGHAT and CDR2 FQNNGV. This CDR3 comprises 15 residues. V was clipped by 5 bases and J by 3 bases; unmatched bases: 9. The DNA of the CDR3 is TGTGCCAGCAGCACCCACAGGGGGAGAAACTACGAGCAGTACTTC. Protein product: CASSTHRGRNYEQYF.

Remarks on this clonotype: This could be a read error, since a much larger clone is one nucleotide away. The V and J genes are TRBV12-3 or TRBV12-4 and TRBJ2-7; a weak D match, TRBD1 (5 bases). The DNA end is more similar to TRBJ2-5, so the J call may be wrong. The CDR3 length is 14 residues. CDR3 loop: CASRLRGDGETQYF. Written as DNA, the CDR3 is TGTGCCAGCCGTTTAAGGGGCGACGGGGAGACCCAGTACTTC.

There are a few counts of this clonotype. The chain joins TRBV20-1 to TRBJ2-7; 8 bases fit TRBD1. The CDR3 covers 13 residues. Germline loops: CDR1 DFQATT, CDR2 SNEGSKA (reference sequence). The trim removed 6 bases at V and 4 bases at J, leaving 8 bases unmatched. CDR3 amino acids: CSAAGTGSYEQYF. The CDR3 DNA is TGCAGTGCCGCCGGGACAGGTTCGTACGAGCAGTACTTC.

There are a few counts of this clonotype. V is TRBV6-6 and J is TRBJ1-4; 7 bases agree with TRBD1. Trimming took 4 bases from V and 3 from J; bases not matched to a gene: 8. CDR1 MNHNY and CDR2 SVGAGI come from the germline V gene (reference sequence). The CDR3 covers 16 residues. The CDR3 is CASSSNQTGSNEKLFF. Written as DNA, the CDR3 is TGTGCCAGCAGTTCTAACCAGACAGGGTCTAATGAAAAACTGTTTTTT.

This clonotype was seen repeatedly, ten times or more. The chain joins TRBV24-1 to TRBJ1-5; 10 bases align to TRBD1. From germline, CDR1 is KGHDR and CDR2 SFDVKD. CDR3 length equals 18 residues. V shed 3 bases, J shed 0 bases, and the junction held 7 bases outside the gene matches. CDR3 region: CATSDPPGQGGSNQPQHF. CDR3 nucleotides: TGTGCCACCAGTGATCCTCCCGGACAGGGGGGTAGCAATCAGCCCCAGCATTTT.

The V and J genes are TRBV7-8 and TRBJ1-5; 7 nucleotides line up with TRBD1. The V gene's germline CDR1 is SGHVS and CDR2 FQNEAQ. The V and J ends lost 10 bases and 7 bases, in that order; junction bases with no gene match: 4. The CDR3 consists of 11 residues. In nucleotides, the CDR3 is TGTGCCACAGGGGGAGAACAGCCCCAGCATTTT. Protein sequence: CATGGEQPQHF.

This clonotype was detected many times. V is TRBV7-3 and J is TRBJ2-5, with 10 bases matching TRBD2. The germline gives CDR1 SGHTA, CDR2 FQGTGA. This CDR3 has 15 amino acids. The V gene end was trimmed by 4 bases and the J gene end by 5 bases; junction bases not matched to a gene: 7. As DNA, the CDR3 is TGTGCCAGCAGCTCGAGCGGGGGGGTACAGGAGACCCAGTACTTC. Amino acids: CASSSSGGVQETQYF.

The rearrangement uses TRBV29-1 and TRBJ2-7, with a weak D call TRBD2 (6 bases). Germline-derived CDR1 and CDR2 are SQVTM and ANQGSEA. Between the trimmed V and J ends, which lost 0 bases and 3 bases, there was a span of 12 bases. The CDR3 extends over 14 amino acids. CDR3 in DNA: TGCAGCGTTGAAGATCTTAGGGGAGGCTACGAGCAGTACTTC. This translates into CSVEDLRGGYEQYF.

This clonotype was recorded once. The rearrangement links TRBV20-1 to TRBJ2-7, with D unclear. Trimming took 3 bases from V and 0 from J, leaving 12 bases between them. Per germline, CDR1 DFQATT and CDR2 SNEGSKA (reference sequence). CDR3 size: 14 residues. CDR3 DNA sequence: TGCAGTGCTAGCGGCGGCGAGAGCTCCTACGAGCAGTACTTC. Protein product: CSASGGESSYEQYF.

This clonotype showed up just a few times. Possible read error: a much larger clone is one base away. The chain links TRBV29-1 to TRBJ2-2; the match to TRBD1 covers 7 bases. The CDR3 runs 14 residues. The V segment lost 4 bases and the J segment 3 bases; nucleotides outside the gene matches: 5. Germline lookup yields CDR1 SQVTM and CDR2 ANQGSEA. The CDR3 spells CSVVGTEDTGELFF. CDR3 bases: TGCAGCGTTGTGGGGACAGAGGACACCGGGGAGCTGTTTTTT.

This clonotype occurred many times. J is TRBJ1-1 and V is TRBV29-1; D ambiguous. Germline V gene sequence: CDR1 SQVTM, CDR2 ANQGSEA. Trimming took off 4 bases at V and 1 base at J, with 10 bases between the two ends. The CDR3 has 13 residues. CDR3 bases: TGCAGCGTTGTGCGACTAACGAACACTGAAGCTTTCTTT. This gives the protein CSVVRLTNTEAFF. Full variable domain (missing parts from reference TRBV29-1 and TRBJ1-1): SAVISQKPSRDICQRGTSLTIQCQVDSQVTMMFWYRQQPGQSLTLIATANQGSEATYESGFVIDKFPISRPNLTFSTLTVSNMSPEDSSIYLCSVVRLTNTEAFFGQGTRLTVV.

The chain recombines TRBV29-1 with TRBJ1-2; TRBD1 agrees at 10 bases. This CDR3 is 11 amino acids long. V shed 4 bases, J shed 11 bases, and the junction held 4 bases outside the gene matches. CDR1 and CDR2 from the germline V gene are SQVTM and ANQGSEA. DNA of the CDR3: TGCAGCGTTGGGACAGGGGGTCTGTACACCTTC. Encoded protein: CSVGTGGLYTF.

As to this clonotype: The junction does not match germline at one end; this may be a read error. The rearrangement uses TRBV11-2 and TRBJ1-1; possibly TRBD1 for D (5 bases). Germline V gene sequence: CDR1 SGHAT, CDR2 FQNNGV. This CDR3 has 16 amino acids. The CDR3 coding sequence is TGCGCCAGCAGCCACGGAAGTCAGGGTTTGAACACTGAAGCTTTCTTT. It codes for CASSHGSQGLNTEAFF.

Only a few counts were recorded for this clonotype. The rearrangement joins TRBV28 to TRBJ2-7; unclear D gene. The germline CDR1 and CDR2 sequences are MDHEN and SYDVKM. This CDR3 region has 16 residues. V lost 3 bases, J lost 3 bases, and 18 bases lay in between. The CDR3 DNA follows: TGTGCCAGCAGTTTGCCGCAATTTCGAAAAAGCTACGAGCAGTACTTC. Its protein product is CASSLPQFRKSYEQYF.